Sequencing of this T cell receptor beta chain was carried out in a study of T cells in tuberculosis. Across the study: Sequenced TCRs come from CD1B-GMM tetramer-binding T cells. This South African cohort compared adolescents with or without latent tuberculosis against adults with active tuberculosis.

Regarding this clone: Its matching antigen is unknown.

The germline V and J ends were trimmed by 0 bases and 0 bases, with 9 bases remaining between them. CDR3 length: 15 residues. Germline V gene sequence: CDR1 LGHNA, CDR2 YNFKEQ. Whole-study findings and limits: The TCR-beta difference was not significant; alpha differences partly reflected length. Active tuberculosis alpha repertoires lay closer to GMM-specific TCRs than controls'.

Clones were read by immunoSEQ multiplex PCR, and TCRdb kept only the in-frame ones, dropping some. The sample lists some 31,000 clones; about 91% were seen once. The time point was: new active TB diagnosis, blood taken before or within 7 days of starting treatment. The sample consisted of PBMCs, taken at tuberculosis diagnosis. The genes are TRBV4-2 and TRBJ2-7, with D possibly being TRBD1 (6 bases). The clonotype originates from an adult with tuberculosis. CDR3 sequence: CASSQEPGDSYEQYF. CDR3 nucleotide sequence: TGTGCCAGCAGCCAAGAACCAGGGGACTCCTACGAGCAGTACTTC.